In this sample, the clone carrying this T cell receptor beta chain turned up a few times. Its antigen is still unknown. This record comes from a study of blood T cells in healthy people across ages. For the second PCR, which ran for about 7 to 11 cycles, a sample-barcoded 5' primer and a J-beta primer mix were used. Every sample produced at least 2.5 million CDR3-containing paired-end reads. MiXCR was run by TCRdb on the 5' RACE reads, yielding one entry per CDR3 protein. The sample holds roughly 800,000 distinct CDR3 sequences; about 37% are singletons and the top ten take roughly 13%. Study-wide points: Per million T cells, TCR beta diversity dropped about linearly as age rose. Naive T cell percentage showed a strong correlation with TCR beta diversity.

The TCR sequence derives from a man younger than 35 in good health. The specimen was blood.

The CDR3 is CASSPDPSSNEQYF. The DNA of the CDR3 is TGTGCCAGCAGCCCAGACCCATCGTCCAATGAGCAGTACTTC. The gene calls are TRBV7-9 and TRBJ2-7; D remains unclear. V lost 5 bases, J lost 7 bases, and 18 bases lay in between. CDR3 size: 14 residues. Germline V gene sequence: CDR1 SEHNR, CDR2 FQNEAQ (reference sequence).